This TCR beta chain was recorded in a study of blood T cells in healthy people across ages. About this clonotype itself: What it binds is unknown.

The CDR3 loop spans 12 amino acids. Germline V CDR1 and CDR2: LGHDT, YNNKEL (reference sequence). The V end lost 1 base, the J end lost 8 bases, and 8 bases lay between the germline ends. Then a second PCR, running roughly 7 to 11 cycles, was carried out with a sample-barcoded 5' primer and a J-beta primer mix. TCRdb reprocessed the 5' RACE reads via MiXCR and lists one record per CDR3 protein. Among roughly 550,000 distinct CDR3 sequences listed, approximately 25% were seen once. General study results and limits: Diversity was higher, and naive CD4+ cells more numerous, in long-lived donors than in aged donors.

These data also featured in a second study, about T cells of mothers and their children. In that study: Per mother, over 9.5 million TCR beta CDR3 reads were obtained; per child, about 3 million. Slightly higher overlap, not significant, was seen in related mother-child pairs than in unrelated pairs. Not a single persistent microchimeric T cell clone was detected.

The chain is built from TRBV3-1 and TRBJ1-2; D may be TRBD1 (5 bases). The sequence was collected from a boy aged 5-17 years in good health. What was sequenced was blood. Here the CDR3 reads CASSQGGVGYTF. The CDR3 DNA follows: TGTGCCAGCAGCCAAGGGGGCGTAGGCTACACCTTC.